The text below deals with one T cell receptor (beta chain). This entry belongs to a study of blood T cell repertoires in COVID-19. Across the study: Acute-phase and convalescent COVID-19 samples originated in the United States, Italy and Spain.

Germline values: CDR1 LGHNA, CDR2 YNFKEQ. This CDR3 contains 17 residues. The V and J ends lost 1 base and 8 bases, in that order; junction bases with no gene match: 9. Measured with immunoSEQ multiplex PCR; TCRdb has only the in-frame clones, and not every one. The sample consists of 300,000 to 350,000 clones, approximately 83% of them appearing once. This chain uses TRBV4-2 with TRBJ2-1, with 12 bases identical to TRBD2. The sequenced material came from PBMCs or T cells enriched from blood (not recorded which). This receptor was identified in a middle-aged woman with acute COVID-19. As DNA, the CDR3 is TGTGCCAGCAGCCAAGGATCTCTAGCGGGAGGGTCCGATGAGCAGTTCTTC. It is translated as CASSQGSLAGGSDEQFF.